This T cell receptor (beta chain) was identified during a study of T cells after yellow fever vaccination. As for the study in general: Those fractions that held only low numbers of cells were prepared using the SMART-Seq v4 Ultra Low Input RNA kit. Study results and caveats: Only a small proportion of the clonotypes turned up in both the CD4 and the CD8 compartments, likely arising from convergent recombination. The presence of abundant clonotypes contaminating from the bulk population was possible in FACS-sorted repertoires.

5'RACE template switching produced TCR cDNA carrying a universal primer site and UMIs. Each CDR3 protein gets one entry after TCRdb re-called the 5' RACE reads with MiXCR. The sample carries approximately 550,000 distinct CDR3 sequences, roughly 19% recorded once. The CDR3 is 16 amino acids. Germline CDR1 and CDR2: SQVTM and ANQGSEA. V lost 6 bases and J 6 bases, leaving 24 bases between the germline ends. This clonotype was observed a few times. The antigen is undetermined. The source is a man under 40 who received the YFV17D yellow fever vaccine. The rearrangement uses TRBV29-1 and TRBJ2-1, with no clear D. The sample was PBMCs, taken 15 days after the yellow fever booster vaccination. CDR3 nucleotide sequence: TGCAGCGTAGGGCGTATGGGTGATTTGGCCGTCAATGAGCAGTTCTTC. It codes for CSVGRMGDLAVNEQFF.